The clone carrying this T cell receptor (beta chain) showed up just a few times. The sample comes from a study of blood T cells in healthy people across ages. Trimming took off 4 bases at V and 0 bases at J, with 8 bases between the two ends. This CDR3 has 14 residues. CDR1 is MGHDK and CDR2 is SYGVNS in the germline V gene. A second PCR, run for about 6 to 12 cycles, used a sample-barcoded 5' primer plus a J-beta primer mix. The yield of each sample was at least 3 million CDR3-containing paired-end reads. From the 5' RACE reads, TCRdb called clonotypes with MiXCR, one entry per CDR3 protein. Of around 990,000 distinct CDR3 sequences in the sample, under 30% are singletons; the top ten hold about 0.72%. These sequences were also reported in another study, on T cells of mothers and their children. That work adds: A few mothers and their six children, all healthy Caucasians, donated. Each child contributed millions of TCR beta CDR3 reads, while each mother contributed over 9.5 million.

The gene calls are TRBV25-1 and TRBJ2-3; no definite D call. The TCR originated in a girl between 2 and 10 years old in good health. Sequenced material: blood. The CDR3 spells CASSVKGSTDTQYF. The CDR3 nucleotides read TGTGCCAGCAGTGTGAAGGGTAGCACAGATACGCAGTATTTT.